This TCR beta chain was sequenced for a study of blood T cell repertoires in COVID-19 (dated by TCRdb to 2019 to 2021). Looking at the study overall: The collaborator samples originated in the United States, Italy and Spain and spanned the acute and convalescent phases of COVID-19. The prospective study material was composed of cDNA or gDNA derived from T cells, B-cell-depleted T cells, or PBMCs. The dataset comprised deeply sampled blood TCRbeta repertoires from subjects exposed to, actively infected with, or recovered from COVID-19. The repertoires were made available in a free public database intended to serve as a resource for research on the immune response to SARS-CoV-2. Samples were obtained from the ongoing ImmuneRACE study (first 160 participants) and from 1,200 or so subjects provided by 6 global collaborators. A de-identified subject ID, COVID-19 status, age in years and sex were almost always included in the sample metadata. HLA class I and class II types, where available, came from metadata supplied by the sample provider rather than from assay-based typing.

TCRbeta CDR3 regions were amplified from genomic DNA by means of the immunoSEQ Assay, a bias-controlled multiplex PCR. Under the source paper's analysis protocol: Nucleated cell counts per sample were estimated from amplification of reference gene primers within the assay. To quantify the absolute abundance of each unique TCRbeta CDR3 rearrangement, sequence reads were collapsed and filtered. For each sample, productive Simpson clonality was calculated as the square root of Simpson's diversity index across productive rearrangements. TCRdb limited this immuneACCESS table to in-frame rearrangements with V and J called. A share of clones is missing; checked studies link under half to unresolved V genes, and the rest is unexplained. The D gene and trimming were derived from the DNA, and the V and J assignments and clone size from that table. For this sample there are approximately 250,000 clones; almost 85% appear just once. About 15% of the sample is held by the ten biggest clonotypes.

Participants in the prospective study were aged roughly 18 to 100 years, lived in more than 20 United States geographic areas, and enrolled through a virtual design. In the prospective study, participants were assigned to cohorts based on the clinical history participants reported in a screening survey and a study questionnaire. For ImmuneRACE Cohort 3, a participant was defined as recovered based on two consecutive negative NP/OP PCR tests, clearance by a healthcare professional, or resolution of symptoms. Mobile phlebotomists in the prospective study collected whole blood, serum and a nasopharyngeal or oropharyngeal swab from every participant. Prospective study participants could optionally give additional blood draws and questionnaires over a roughly two-month period. Prospective study blood samples were shipped either frozen or at room temperature before DNA extraction. The study at large found these results: How much clinical and demographic metadata was included differed by source and by participant, and the metadata was provided uncurated.

The V end loses 3 bases and the J end loses 5 bases, and a stretch of 7 bases separates them. For CDR1 and CDR2, the germline V gene (reference sequence) lists SEHNR and FQNEAQ. The CDR3 runs 12 amino acids, cysteine and phenylalanine included. The read is trimmed to its CDR3 DNA, 36 bases read in frame from base 1. Of note for this clone: Its antigen is not yet known. Base qualities are missing; no much larger clone stands one base away.

The V and J segments used are TRBV7-9 and TRBJ1-2, and perhaps TRBD1 as D gene, on 6 matching bases. The sample taken for sequencing was PBMCs or T cells enriched from blood (not recorded which). The clonotype originates from a man aged 35-49 years who had recovered from COVID-19. The CDR3 has the sequence CASSLRGYGYTF. The DNA sequence is TGTGCCAGCAGCTTGAGGGGGTATGGCTACACCTTC.